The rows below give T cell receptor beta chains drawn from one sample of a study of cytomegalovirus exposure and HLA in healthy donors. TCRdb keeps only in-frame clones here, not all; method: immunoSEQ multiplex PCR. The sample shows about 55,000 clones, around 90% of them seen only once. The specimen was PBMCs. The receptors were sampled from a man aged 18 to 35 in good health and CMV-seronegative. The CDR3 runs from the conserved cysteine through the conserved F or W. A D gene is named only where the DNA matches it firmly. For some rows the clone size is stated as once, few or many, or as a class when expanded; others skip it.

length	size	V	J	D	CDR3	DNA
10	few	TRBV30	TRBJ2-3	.	CAWRGDPQYF	TGTGCCTGGAGGGGCGACCCGCAGTATTTT
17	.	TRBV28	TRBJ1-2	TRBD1	CASRLPGTESPKYGYTF	TGTGCCAGCAGACTCCCCGGGACAGAAAGTCCCAAATATGGCTACACCTTC
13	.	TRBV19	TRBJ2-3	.	CASSIRSSGTQYF	TGTGCCAGTAGTATAAGGAGTTCGGGAACGCAGTATTTT
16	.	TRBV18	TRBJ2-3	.	CASSPGGSGATDTQYF	TGTGCCAGCTCACCGGGTGGTAGCGGCGCCACAGATACGCAGTATTTT
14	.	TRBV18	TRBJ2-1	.	CASSPRGDRDNTFF	TGTGCCAGCTCACCCCGGGGTGACCGGGACAATACGTTCTTC
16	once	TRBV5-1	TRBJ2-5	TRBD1	CASSSTGQVSPETQYF	TGCGCCAGCAGTTCCACGGGACAGGTTAGCCCAGAGACCCAGTACTTC
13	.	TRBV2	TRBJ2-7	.	CASRETGSYEQYF	TGTGCCAGCAGGGAAACGGGTTCCTACGAGCAGTACTTC
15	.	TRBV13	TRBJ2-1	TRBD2	CASSLGGRATDEQFF	TGTGCCAGCAGCTTAGGCGGGAGGGCCACGGATGAGCAGTTCTTC
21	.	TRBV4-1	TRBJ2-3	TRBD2	CASSHPKSPGLADPSTDTQYF	TGCGCCAGCAGCCACCCTAAATCACCGGGACTAGCGGACCCCAGCACAGATACGCAGTATTTT
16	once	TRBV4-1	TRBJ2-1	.	CASSQERLATYNEQFF	TGCGCCAGCAGCCAAGAGCGGCTAGCGACCTACAATGAGCAGTTCTTC
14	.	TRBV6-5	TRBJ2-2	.	CASSYSNGFGELFF	TGTGCCAGCAGTTACTCGAACGGGTTCGGGGAGCTGTTTTTT
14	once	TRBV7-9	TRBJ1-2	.	CASSYARDNYGYTF	TGTGCCAGCAGCTATGCCAGGGATAACTATGGCTACACCTTC
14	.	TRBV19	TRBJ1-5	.	CASSILDSNQPQHF	TGTGCCAGTAGTATCCTGGACAGTAATCAGCCCCAGCATTTT